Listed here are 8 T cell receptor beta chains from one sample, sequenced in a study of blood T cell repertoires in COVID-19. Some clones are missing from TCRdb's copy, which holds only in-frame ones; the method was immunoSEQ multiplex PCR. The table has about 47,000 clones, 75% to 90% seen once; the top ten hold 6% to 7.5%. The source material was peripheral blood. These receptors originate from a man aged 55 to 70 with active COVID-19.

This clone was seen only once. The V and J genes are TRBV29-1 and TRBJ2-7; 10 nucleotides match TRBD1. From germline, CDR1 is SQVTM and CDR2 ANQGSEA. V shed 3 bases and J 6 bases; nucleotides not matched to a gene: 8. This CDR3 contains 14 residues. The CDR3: CSVDPGQGMGEQYF. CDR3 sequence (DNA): TGCAGCGTTGACCCGGGACAGGGGATGGGCGAGCAGTACTTC.

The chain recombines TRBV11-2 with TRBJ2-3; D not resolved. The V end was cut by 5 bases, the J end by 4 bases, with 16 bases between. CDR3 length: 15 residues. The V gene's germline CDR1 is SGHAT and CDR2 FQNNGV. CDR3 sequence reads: CASSRRVPAPDTQYF. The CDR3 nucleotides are TGTGCCAGCAGCCGACGGGTCCCAGCCCCAGATACGCAGTATTTT.

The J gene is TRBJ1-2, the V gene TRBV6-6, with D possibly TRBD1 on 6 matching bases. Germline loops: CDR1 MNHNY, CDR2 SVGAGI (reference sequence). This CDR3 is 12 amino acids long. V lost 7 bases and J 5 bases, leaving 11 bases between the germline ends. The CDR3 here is CASTQGGYGYTF. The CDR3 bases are TGTGCCAGCACACAGGGAGGGTATGGCTACACCTTC.

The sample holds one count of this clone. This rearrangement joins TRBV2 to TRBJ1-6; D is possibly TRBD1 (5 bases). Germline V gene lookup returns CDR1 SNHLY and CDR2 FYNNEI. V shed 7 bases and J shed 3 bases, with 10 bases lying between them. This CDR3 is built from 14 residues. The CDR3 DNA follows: TGTGCCAGCAAAGAGACAGACTATAATTCACCCCTCCACTTT. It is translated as CASKETDYNSPLHF.

Written as DNA, the CDR3 is TGCAGCGTTGGAGGGGGGGTTGAAGCTTTCTTT. It translates to CSVGGGVEAFF. V gene TRBV29-1 combines with J gene TRBJ1-1; the D gene is possibly TRBD1 (6 bases). This CDR3 spans 11 amino acids. The germline V gene has CDR1 SQVTM and CDR2 ANQGSEA. V was trimmed by 4 bases and J by 7 bases, leaving 10 bases between them.

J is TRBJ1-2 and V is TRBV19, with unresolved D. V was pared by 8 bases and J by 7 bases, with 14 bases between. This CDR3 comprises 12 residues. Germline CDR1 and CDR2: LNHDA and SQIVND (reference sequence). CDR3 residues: CASGETTPGYTF. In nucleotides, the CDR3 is TGTGCCAGTGGGGAGACAACGCCTGGCTACACCTTC.

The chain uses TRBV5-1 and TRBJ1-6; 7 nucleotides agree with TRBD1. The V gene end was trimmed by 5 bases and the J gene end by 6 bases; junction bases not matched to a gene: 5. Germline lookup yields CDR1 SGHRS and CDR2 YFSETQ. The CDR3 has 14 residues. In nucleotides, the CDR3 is TGCGCCAGCAGAGAGACAGGGTCTAATTCACCCCTCCACTTT. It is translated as CASRETGSNSPLHF.

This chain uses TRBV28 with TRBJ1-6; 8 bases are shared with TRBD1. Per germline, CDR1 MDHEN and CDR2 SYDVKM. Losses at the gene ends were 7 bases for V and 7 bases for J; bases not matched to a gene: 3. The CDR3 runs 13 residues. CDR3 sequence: CASIGQGNSPLHF. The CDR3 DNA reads TGTGCCAGCATCGGACAGGGAAATTCACCCCTCCACTTT.